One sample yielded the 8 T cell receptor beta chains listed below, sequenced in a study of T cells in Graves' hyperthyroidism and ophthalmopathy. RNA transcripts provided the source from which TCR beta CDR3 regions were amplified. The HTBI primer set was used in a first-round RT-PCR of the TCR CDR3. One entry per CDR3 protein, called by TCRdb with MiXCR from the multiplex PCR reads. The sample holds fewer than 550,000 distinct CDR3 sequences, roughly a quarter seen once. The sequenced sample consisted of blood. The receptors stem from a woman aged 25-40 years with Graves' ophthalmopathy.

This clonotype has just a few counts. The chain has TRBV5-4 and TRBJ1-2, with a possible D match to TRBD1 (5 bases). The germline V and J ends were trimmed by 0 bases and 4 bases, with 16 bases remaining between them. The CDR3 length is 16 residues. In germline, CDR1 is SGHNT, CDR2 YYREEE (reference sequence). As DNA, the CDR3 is TGTGCCAGCAGCTTGGGACCCTTGGGGGGGGGCTATGGCTACACCTTC. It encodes CASSLGPLGGGYGYTF.

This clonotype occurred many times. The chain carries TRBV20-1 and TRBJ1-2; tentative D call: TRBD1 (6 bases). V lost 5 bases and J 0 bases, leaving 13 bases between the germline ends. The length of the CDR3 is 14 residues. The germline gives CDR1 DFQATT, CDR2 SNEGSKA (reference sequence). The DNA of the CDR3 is TGCAGTGCTCAAGGACAGTTAGCTAACTATGGCTACACCTTC. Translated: CSAQGQLANYGYTF.

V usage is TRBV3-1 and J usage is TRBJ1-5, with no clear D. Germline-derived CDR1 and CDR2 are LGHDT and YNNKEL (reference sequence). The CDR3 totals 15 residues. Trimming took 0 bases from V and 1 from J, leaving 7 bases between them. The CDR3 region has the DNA TGTGCCAGCAGCCAAGATGGGCGGAGCAATCAGCCCCAGCATTTT. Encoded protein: CASSQDGRSNQPQHF.

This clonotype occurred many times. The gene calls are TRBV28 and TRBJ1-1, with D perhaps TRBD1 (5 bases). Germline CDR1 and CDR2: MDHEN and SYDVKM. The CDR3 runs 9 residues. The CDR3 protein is CEFRVRAFF. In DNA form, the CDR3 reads TGTGAGTTCAGGGTACGGGCTTTCTTT. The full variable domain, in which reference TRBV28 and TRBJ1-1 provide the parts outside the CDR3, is DVKVTQSSRYLVKRTGEKVFLECVQDMDHENMFWYRQDPGLGLRLIYFSYDVKMKEKGDIPEGYSVSREKKERFSLILESASTNQTSMYLCEFRVRAFFGQGTRLTVV.

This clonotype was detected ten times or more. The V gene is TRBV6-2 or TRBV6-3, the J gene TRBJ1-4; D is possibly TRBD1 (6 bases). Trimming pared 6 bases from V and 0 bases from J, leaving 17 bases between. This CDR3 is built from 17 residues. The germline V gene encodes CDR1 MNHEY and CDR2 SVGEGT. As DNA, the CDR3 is TGTGCCAGCAGCTCCCAACAGGGTTCATCAACTAATGAAAAACTGTTTTTT. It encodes CASSSQQGSSTNEKLFF.

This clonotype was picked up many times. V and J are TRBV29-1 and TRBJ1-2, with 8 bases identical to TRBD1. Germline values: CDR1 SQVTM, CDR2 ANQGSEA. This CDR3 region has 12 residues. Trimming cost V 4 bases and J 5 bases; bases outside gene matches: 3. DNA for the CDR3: TGCAGCGTTGTCCGACAGGGGTATGGCTACACCTTC. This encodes CSVVRQGYGYTF.

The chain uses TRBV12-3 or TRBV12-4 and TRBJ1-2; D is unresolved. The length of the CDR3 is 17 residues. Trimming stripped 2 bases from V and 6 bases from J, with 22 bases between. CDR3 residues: CASSLFGITLARDGYTF. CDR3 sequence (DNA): TGTGCCAGCAGTTTATTCGGGATCACACTCGCCCGGGATGGCTACACCTTC.

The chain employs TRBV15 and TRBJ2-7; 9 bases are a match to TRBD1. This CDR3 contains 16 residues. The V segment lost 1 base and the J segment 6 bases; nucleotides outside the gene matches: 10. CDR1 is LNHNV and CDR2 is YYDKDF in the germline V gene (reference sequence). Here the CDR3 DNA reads TGTGCCACCAGCAGAGGATCCGGGACAGGGCCGGGCGAGCAGTACTTC. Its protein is CATSRGSGTGPGEQYF. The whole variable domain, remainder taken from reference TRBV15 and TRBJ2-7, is DAMVIQNPRYQVTQFGKPVTLSCSQTLNHNVMYWYQQKSSQAPKLLFHYYDKDFNNEADTPDNFQSRRPNTSFCFLDIRSPGLGDTAMYLCATSRGSGTGPGEQYFGPGTRLTVT.